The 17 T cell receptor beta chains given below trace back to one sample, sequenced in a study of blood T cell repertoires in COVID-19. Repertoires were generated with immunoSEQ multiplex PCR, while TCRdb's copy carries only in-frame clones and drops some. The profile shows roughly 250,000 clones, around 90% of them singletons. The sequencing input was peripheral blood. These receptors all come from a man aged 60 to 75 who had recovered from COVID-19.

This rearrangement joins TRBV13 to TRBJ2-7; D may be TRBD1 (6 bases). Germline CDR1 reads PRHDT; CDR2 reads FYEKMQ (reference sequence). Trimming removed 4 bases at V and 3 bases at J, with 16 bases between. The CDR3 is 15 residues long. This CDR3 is CASSSYGTGLYEQYF. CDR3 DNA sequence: TGTGCCAGCAGCTCTTATGGTACAGGGCTCTACGAGCAGTACTTC.

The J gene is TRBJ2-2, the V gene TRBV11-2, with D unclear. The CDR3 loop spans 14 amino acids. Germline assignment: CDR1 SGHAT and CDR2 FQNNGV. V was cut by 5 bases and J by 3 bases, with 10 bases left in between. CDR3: CASSPTRDTGELFF. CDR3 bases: TGTGCCAGCAGCCCGACCCGGGACACCGGGGAGCTGTTTTTT.

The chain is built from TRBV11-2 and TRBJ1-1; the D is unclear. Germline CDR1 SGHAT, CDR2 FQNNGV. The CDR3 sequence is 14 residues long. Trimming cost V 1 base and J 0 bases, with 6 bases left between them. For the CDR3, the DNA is TGTGCCAGCAGCTTAGGGAGGCTGAACACTGAAGCTTTCTTT. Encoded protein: CASSLGRLNTEAFF.

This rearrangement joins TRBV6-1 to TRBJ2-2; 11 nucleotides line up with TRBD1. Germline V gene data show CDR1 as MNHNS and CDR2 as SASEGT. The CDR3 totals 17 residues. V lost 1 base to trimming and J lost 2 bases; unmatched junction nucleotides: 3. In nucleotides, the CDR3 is TGTGCCAGCAGTGAAGTTGGACAGGGGGCCAACACCGGGGAGCTGTTTTTT. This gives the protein CASSEVGQGANTGELFF.

Here the CDR3 DNA reads TGCGCCAGCAGCGTGACGGGGGAGAGGGCCTATGGCTACACCTTC. It yields the protein CASSVTGERAYGYTF. This sequence joins TRBV5-1 and TRBJ1-2; tentatively, D is TRBD1 (5 bases). This CDR3 is 15 amino acids long. Germline V gene lookup returns CDR1 SGHRS and CDR2 YFSETQ. V gave up 4 bases and J gave up 4 bases, with 17 bases separating them.

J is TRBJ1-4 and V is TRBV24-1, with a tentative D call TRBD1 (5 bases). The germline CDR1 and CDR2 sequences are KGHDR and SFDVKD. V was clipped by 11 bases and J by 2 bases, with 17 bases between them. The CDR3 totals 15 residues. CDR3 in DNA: TGTGCCAGTGAGGCGGGGGTTCTTACTAATGAAAAACTGTTTTTT. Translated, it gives CASEAGVLTNEKLFF.

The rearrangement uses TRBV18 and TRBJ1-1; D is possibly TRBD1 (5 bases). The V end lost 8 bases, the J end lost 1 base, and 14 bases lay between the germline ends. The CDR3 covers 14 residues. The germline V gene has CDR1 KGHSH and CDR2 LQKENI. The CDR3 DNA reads TGTGCCAGCGAAGACCGGGGGACGAACACTGAAGCTTTCTTT. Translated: CASEDRGTNTEAFF.

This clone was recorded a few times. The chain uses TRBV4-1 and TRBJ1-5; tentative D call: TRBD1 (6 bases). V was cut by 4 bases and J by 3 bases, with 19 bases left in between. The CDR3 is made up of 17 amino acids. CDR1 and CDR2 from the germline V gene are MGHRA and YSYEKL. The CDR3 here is CASSPTGPNTPNQPQHF. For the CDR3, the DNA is TGCGCCAGCAGCCCTACAGGGCCCAATACCCCCAATCAGCCCCAGCATTTT.

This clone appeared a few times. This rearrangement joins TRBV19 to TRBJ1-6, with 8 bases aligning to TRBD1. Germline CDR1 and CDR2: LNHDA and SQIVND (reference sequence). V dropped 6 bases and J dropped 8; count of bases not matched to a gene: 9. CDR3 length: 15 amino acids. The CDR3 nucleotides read TGTGCCAGTAGATCTAGACAGGGGATGGATTCACCCCTCCACTTT. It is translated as CASRSRQGMDSPLHF.

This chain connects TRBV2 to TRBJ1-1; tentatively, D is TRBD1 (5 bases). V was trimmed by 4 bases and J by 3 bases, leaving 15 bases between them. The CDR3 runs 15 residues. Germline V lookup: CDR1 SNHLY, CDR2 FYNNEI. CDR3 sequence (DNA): TGTGCCAGCAGTGGGGTGGGGGGACGGTACACTGAAGCTTTCTTT. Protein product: CASSGVGGRYTEAFF.

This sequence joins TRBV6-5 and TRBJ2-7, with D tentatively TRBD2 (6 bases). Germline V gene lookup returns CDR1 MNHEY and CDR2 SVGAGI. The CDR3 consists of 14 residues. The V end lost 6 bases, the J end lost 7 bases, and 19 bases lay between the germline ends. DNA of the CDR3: TGTGCCAGCAGGGGAGGCAGGACCTTTGGAGAGCAGTACGTC. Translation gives CASRGGRTFGEQYV.

In DNA, the CDR3 is TGTGCCAGCAGCGCTCTAACCCTTTCTCGGTCACTTCCCCACGAGCAGTACGTC. Its translation is CASSALTLSRSLPHEQYV. V gene TRBV21-1 combines with J gene TRBJ2-7; the DNA was not compared with TRBD2, the D call given in the table. TRBV21-1 is a pseudogene segment. The CDR3 spans 18 residues.

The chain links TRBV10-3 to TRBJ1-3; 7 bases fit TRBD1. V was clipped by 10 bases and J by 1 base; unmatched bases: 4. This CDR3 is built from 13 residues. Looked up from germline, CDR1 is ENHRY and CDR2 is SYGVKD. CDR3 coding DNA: TGTGCCACCTCGGGACAGTCTGGAAACACCATATATTTT. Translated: CATSGQSGNTIYF.

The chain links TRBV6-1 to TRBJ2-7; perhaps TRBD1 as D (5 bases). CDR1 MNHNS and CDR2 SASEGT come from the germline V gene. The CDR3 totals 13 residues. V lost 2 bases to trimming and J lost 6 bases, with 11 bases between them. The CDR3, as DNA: TGTGCCAGCAGTGAATTAAGGGGCGGCGAGCAGTACTTC. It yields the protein CASSELRGGEQYF.

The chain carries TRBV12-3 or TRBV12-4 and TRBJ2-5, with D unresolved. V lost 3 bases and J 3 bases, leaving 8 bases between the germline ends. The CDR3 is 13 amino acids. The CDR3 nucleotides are TGTGCCAGCAGTTTTCCCAGCGAAGAGACCCAGTACTTC. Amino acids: CASSFPSEETQYF.

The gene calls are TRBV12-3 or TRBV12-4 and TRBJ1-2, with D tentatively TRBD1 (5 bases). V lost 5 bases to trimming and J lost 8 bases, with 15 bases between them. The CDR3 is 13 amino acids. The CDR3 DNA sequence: TGTGCCAGCAGTCCTCGGGACGGGGGAGGCTACACCTTC. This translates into CASSPRDGGGYTF.

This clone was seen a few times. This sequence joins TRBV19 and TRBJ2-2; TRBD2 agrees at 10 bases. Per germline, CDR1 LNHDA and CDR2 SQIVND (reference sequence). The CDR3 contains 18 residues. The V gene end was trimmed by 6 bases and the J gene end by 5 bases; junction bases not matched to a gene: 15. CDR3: CASSIQIPGLAHTGELFF. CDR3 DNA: TGTGCCAGTAGCATACAAATACCGGGACTAGCGCATACCGGGGAGCTGTTTTTT.